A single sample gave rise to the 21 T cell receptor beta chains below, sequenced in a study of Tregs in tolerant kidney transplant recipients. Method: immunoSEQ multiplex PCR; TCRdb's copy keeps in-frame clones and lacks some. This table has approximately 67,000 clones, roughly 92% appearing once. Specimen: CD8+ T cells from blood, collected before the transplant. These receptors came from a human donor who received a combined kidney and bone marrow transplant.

The CDR3 spells CASSATSGGPNEQFF. The CDR3 bases are TGTGCCAGTAGTGCAACTAGCGGGGGGCCGAATGAGCAGTTCTTC. The V gene is TRBV19, the J gene TRBJ2-1; 12 bases are a match to TRBD2. Germline CDR1 and CDR2: LNHDA and SQIVND (reference sequence). This CDR3 spans 15 amino acids. Losses at the gene ends were 5 bases for V and 7 bases for J; bases not matched to a gene: 6.

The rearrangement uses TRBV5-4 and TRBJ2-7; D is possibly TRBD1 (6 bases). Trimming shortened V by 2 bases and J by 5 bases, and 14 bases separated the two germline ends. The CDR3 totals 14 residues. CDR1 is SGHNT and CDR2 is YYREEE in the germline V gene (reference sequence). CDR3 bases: TGTGCCAGCAGCTTTTGGTCAGGGGCTGACGAGCAGTACTTC. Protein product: CASSFWSGADEQYF.

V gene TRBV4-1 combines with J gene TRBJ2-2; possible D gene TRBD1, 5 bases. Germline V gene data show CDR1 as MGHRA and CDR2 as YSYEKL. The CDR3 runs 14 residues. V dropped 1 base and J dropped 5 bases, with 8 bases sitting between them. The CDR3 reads CASSQGSGTGELFF. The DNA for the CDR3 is TGCGCCAGCAGCCAAGGGTCAGGGACCGGGGAGCTGTTTTTT.

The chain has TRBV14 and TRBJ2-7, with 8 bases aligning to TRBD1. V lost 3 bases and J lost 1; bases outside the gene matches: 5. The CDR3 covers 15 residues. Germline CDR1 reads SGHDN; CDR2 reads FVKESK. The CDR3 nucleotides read TGTGCCAGCAGCCAGGGGACAGGTGGTTCCTACGAGCAGTACTTC. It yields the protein CASSQGTGGSYEQYF.

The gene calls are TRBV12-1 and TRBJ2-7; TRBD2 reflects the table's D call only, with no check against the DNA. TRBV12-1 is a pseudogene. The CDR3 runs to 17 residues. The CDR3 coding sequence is TGTGCCAGCAGCTTTGGCGCTACTAGCGGGGGAGTTTACGAGCAGTACTTC. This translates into CASSFGATSGGVYEQYF.

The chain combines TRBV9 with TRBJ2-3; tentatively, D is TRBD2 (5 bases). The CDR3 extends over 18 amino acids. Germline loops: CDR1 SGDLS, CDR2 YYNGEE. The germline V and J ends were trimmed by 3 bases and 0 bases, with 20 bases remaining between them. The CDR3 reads CASSELLAMTPSTDTQYF. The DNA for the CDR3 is TGTGCCAGCAGCGAGTTGCTAGCCATGACCCCTAGCACAGATACGCAGTATTTT.

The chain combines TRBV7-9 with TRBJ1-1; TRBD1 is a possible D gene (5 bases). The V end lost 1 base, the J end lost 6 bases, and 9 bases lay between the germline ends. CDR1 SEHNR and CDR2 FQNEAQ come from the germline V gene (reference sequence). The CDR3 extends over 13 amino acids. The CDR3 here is CASSLVGEAEAFF. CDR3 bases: TGTGCCAGCAGCTTAGTGGGGGAGGCTGAAGCTTTCTTT. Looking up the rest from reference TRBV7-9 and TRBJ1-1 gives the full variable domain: DTGVSQNPRHKITKRGQNVTFRCDPISEHNRLYWYRQTLGQGPEFLTYFQNEAQLEKSRLLSDRFSAERPKGSFSTLEIQRTEQGDSAMYLCASSLVGEAEAFFGQGTRLTVV.

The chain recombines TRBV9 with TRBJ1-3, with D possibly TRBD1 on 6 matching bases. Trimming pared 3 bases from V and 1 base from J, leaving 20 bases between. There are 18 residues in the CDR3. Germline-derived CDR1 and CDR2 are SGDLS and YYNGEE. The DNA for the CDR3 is TGTGCCAGCAGCGGAGAAAAAACCAGGGGTGATTCTGGAAACACCATATATTTT. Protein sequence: CASSGEKTRGDSGNTIYF.

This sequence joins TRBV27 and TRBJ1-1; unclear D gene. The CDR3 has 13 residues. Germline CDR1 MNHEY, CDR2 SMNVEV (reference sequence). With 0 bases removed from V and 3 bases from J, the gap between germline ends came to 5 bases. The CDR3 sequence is CASSLSGYTEAFF. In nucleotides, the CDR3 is TGTGCCAGCAGTTTATCCGGGTACACTGAAGCTTTCTTT.

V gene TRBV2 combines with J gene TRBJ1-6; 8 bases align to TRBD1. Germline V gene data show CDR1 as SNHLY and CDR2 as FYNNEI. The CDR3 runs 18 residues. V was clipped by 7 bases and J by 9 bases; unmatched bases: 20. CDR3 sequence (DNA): TGTGCCAGCAACTCCCTGGGACAGGACGGCCGGCGGGGTTCACCCCTCCACTTT. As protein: CASNSLGQDGRRGSPLHF.

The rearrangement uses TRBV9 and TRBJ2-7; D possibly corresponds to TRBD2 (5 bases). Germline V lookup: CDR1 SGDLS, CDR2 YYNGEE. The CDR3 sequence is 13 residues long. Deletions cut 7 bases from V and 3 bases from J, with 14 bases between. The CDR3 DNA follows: TGTGCCAGCGGGCCCCAGGCGGGCTACGAGCAGTACTTC. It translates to CASGPQAGYEQYF.

CDR3 sequence: CASSSPGGRSYEQYF. Here the CDR3 DNA reads TGTGCCAGCAGCTCTCCAGGGGGCCGCTCCTACGAGCAGTACTTC. This chain links TRBV11-2 with TRBJ2-7, with TRBD1 matching 8 bases. Trimming took 4 bases from V and 0 from J; bases not matched to a gene: 5. The CDR3 spans 15 residues. Germline V CDR1 and CDR2: SGHAT, FQNNGV.

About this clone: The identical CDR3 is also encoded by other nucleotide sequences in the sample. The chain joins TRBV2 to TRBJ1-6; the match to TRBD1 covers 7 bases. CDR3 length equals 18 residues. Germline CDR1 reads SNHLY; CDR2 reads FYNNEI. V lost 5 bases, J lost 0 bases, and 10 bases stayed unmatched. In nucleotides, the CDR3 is TGTGCCAGCAGTTGGGACAGAACGACGAGCTCCTATAATTCACCCCTCCACTTT. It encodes CASSWDRTTSSYNSPLHF.

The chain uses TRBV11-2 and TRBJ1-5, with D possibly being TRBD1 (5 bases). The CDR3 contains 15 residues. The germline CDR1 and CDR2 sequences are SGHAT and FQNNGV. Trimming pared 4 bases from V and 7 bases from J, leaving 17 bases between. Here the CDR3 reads CASSSSAGQGQPQHF. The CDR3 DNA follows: TGTGCCAGCAGCTCTTCGGCAGGGCAGGGACAGCCCCAGCATTTT. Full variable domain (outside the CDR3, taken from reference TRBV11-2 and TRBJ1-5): EAGVAQSPRYKIIEKRQSVAFWCNPISGHATLYWYQQILGQGPKLLIQFQNNGVVDDSQLPKDRFSAERLKGVDSTLKIQPAKLEDSAVYLCASSSSAGQGQPQHFGDGTRLSIL.

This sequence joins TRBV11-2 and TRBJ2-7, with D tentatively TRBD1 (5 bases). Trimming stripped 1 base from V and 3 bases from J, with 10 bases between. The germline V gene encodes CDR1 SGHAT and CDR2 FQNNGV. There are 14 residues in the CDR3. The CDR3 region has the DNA TGTGCCAGCAGCTTAGCGGCTACAGGCTACGAGCAGTACTTC. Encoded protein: CASSLAATGYEQYF. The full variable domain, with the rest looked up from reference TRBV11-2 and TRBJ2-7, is EAGVAQSPRYKIIEKRQSVAFWCNPISGHATLYWYQQILGQGPKLLIQFQNNGVVDDSQLPKDRFSAERLKGVDSTLKIQPAKLEDSAVYLCASSLAATGYEQYFGPGTRLTVT.

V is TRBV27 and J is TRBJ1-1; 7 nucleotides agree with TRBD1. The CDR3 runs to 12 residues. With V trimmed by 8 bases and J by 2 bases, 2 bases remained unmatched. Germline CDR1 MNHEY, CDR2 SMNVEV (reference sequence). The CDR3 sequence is CASQGGNTEAFF. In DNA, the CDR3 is TGTGCCAGCCAGGGGGGAAACACTGAAGCTTTCTTT.

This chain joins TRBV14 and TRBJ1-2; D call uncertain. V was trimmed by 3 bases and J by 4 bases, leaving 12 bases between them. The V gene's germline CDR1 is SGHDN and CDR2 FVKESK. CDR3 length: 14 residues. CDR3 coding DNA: TGTGCCAGCAGCCATACCGGGTCCCCCTATGGCTACACCTTC. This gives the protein CASSHTGSPYGYTF. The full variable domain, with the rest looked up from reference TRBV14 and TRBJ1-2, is EAGVTQFPSHSVIEKGQTVTLRCDPISGHDNLYWYRRVMGKEIKFLLHFVKESKQDESGMPNNRFLAERTGGTYSTLKVQPAELEDSGVYFCASSHTGSPYGYTFGSGTRLTVV.

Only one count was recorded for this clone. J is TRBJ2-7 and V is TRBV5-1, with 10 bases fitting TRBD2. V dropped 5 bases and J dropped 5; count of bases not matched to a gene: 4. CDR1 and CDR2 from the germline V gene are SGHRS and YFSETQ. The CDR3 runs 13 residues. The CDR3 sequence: CASRASGGNEQYF. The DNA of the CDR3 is TGCGCCAGCAGGGCTAGCGGGGGCAACGAGCAGTACTTC.

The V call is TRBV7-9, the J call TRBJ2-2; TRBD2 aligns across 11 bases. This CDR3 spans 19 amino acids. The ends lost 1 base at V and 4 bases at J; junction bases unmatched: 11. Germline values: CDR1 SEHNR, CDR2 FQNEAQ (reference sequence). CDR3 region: CASSLEILAGGHGTGELFF. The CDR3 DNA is TGTGCCAGCAGCTTAGAGATATTAGCGGGAGGGCACGGCACCGGGGAGCTGTTTTTT. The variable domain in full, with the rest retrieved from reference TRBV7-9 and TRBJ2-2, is DTGVSQNPRHKITKRGQNVTFRCDPISEHNRLYWYRQTLGQGPEFLTYFQNEAQLEKSRLLSDRFSAERPKGSFSTLEIQRTEQGDSAMYLCASSLEILAGGHGTGELFFGEGSRLTVL.

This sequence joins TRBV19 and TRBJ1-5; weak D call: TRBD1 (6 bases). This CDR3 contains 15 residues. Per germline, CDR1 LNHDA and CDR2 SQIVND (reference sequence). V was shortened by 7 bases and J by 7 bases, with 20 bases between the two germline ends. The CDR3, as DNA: TGTGCCAGTACCGGGAATTACAGGGTCGGACAGCCCCAGCATTTT. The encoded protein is CASTGNYRVGQPQHF.

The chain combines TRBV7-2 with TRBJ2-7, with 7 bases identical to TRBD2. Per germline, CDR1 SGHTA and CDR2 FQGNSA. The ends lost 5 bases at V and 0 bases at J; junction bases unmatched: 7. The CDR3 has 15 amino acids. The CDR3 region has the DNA TGTGCCAGCAGCCCTACTAGCGTGAGCTCCTACGAGCAGTACTTC. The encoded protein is CASSPTSVSSYEQYF.